Below, 8 T cell receptor beta chains from the same sample are listed, as sequenced in a study of T cell changes during pregnancy in multiple sclerosis. Produced via immunoSEQ multiplex PCR; TCRdb's table is partial and in-frame only. The sample yields more than 10,000 clones, more than 70% seen once. The input for sequencing was CD8+ T cells from peripheral blood mononuclear cells, taken in the second trimester of pregnancy. The receptors shown here come from a female donor in good health, enrolled as a control in a pregnancy study.

This clone is classed as medium-sized. The chain carries TRBV19 and TRBJ2-5; 12 nucleotides align to TRBD2. Germline trimming cut 5 bases from V and 5 bases from J; bases unmatched to any gene: 6. The CDR3 consists of 15 residues. CDR1 and CDR2 (germline): LNHDA, SQIVND (reference sequence). CDR3 residues: CASSSTSGSLETQYF. The CDR3 bases are TGTGCCAGTAGTTCGACTAGCGGGAGTCTCGAGACCCAGTACTTC.

The chain is built from TRBV7-6 and TRBJ1-5, with D hard to call. Germline V lookup: CDR1 SGHVS, CDR2 FNYEAQ. CDR3 length: 18 residues. The V gene lost 5 bases and the J gene lost 4 bases, with 24 bases spanning the gap. The CDR3 loop reads CASSPGPIDILANQPQHF. The CDR3 coding sequence is TGTGCCAGCAGCCCCGGGCCGATAGATATACTAGCTAATCAGCCCCAGCATTTT.

The chain links TRBV10-3 to TRBJ2-3; D perhaps matches TRBD2 (6 bases). From germline, CDR1 is ENHRY and CDR2 SYGVKD. V shed 9 bases and J shed 0 bases, with 22 bases lying between them. This CDR3 has 17 amino acids. The DNA for the CDR3 is TGTGCCATTGCGCGTTATAGCGGCACATCTAGCACAGATACGCAGTATTTT. This translates into CAIARYSGTSSTDTQYF.

The V call is TRBV19, the J call TRBJ2-7; 7 positions match TRBD1. Germline V lookup: CDR1 LNHDA, CDR2 SQIVND (reference sequence). CDR3 size: 15 residues. V was clipped by 6 bases and J by 3 bases; unmatched bases: 11. The CDR3 reads CASSPPGQPDYEQYF. The CDR3 bases are TGTGCCAGTAGCCCACCGGGACAGCCCGACTACGAGCAGTACTTC.

The chain has TRBV9 and TRBJ1-1; TRBD1 matches 11 bases. The J segment lost 4 bases and the V segment lost 6 bases, leaving 8 bases of the junction unmatched. The CDR3 consists of 15 residues. Germline V gene data show CDR1 as SGDLS and CDR2 as YYNGEE. Here the CDR3 reads CASTPRTGGITEAFF. The CDR3 DNA reads as TGTGCCAGCACACCTCGGACAGGGGGCATCACTGAAGCTTTCTTT.

The chain uses TRBV11-2 and TRBJ2-5, with TRBD2 matching over 10 bases. CDR3 size: 17 residues. The ends lost 0 bases at V and 5 bases at J; junction bases unmatched: 9. Germline V gives CDR1 SGHAT, CDR2 FQNNGV. CDR3 sequence: CASSLEASGGAWETQYF. As DNA, the CDR3 is TGTGCCAGCAGCTTAGAGGCGAGCGGGGGGGCCTGGGAGACCCAGTACTTC. Full variable domain (remainder filled in from reference TRBV11-2 and TRBJ2-5): EAGVAQSPRYKIIEKRQSVAFWCNPISGHATLYWYQQILGQGPKLLIQFQNNGVVDDSQLPKDRFSAERLKGVDSTLKIQPAKLEDSAVYLCASSLEASGGAWETQYFGPGTRLLVL.

V usage is TRBV27 and J usage is TRBJ1-5; D remains unclear. Germline V gene data show CDR1 as MNHEY and CDR2 as SMNVEV (reference sequence). V was pared by 5 bases and J by 7 bases, with 12 bases between. CDR3 length: 13 residues. The CDR3 region has the DNA TGTGCCAGCAGTCTAGGTCTGCGGCAGCCCCAGCATTTT. It is translated as CASSLGLRQPQHF.

This clone appeared a few times. The genes are TRBV28 and TRBJ2-7, with 11 bases that match TRBD2. With V trimmed by 4 bases and J by 0 bases, 14 bases remained unmatched. Germline-derived CDR1 and CDR2 are MDHEN and SYDVKM. This CDR3 is 19 amino acids long. The CDR3 protein is CASSWNGGTSGLSSYEQYF. The CDR3 nucleotides read TGTGCCAGCAGTTGGAATGGGGGGACTAGCGGTTTGAGCTCCTACGAGCAGTACTTC. The full variable domain, in which reference TRBV28 and TRBJ2-7 provide the parts outside the CDR3, is DVKVTQSSRYLVKRTGEKVFLECVQDMDHENMFWYRQDPGLGLRLIYFSYDVKMKEKGDIPEGYSVSREKKERFSLILESASTNQTSMYLCASSWNGGTSGLSSYEQYFGPGTRLTVT.